These 2 T cell receptor beta chains were sequenced from one sample in a study of T-cell reconstitution after alpha-beta-depleted transplantation in children. Study outcomes and limitations: T-cell counts and diversity at one year following transplant were attributed mainly to newly produced T cells.

The TCRbeta library incorporated unique molecular identifiers. TCRdb reprocessed the PCR reads with MiXCR, giving one entry per CDR3 protein. The table shows about 300,000 distinct CDR3 sequences, with roughly 7.8% occurring only once. These receptors lack a known antigen. Here the sequenced sample was peripheral blood, taken 360 days after TCRalphabeta/CD19-depleted stem cell transplant. These receptors were collected from a female patient aged 2 to 10 who had a stem cell transplant for Fanconi anemia, so the T cells may come from the graft donor.

This clonotype has at least ten counts. This chain connects TRBV6-5 to TRBJ2-1, with 11 bases that match TRBD2. CDR3 size: 15 residues. Trimming cost V 4 bases and J 2 bases; bases outside gene matches: 1. Germline CDR1 MNHEY, CDR2 SVGAGI. CDR3 amino acids: CASSSTSGTYNEQFF. For the CDR3, the DNA is TGTGCCAGCAGTTCGACTAGCGGGACCTACAATGAGCAGTTCTTC.

This clonotype was counted between two and nine times. The chain couples TRBV5-5 to TRBJ1-5, with D possibly matching TRBD1 (6 bases). The CDR3 contains 15 residues. The V gene's germline CDR1 is SGHKS and CDR2 YYEKEE (reference sequence). The ends were cut back, 1 base at V and 7 bases at J, with 15 bases in the middle. This CDR3 is CASSLLSGGRQPQHF. The DNA of the CDR3 is TGTGCCAGCAGCTTGTTATCCGGGGGCAGGCAGCCCCAGCATTTT. Full variable domain (rest looked up from reference TRBV5-5 and TRBJ1-5): DAGVTQSPTHLIKTRGQQVTLRCSPISGHKSVSWYQQVLGQGPQFIFQYYEKEERGRGNFPDRFSARQFPNYSSELNVNALLLGDSALYLCASSLLSGGRQPQHFGDGTRLSIL.